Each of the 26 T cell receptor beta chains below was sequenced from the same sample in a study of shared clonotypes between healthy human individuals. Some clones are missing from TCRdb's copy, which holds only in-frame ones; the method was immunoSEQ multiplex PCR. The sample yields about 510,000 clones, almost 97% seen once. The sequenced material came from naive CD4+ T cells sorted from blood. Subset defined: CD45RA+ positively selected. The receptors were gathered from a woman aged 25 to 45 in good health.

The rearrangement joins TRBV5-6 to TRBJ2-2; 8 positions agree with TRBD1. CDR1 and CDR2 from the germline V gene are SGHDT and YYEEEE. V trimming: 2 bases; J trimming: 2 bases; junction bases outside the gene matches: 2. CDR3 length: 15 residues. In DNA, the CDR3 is TGTGCCAGCAGCTTTGCAGGGGGCAACACCGGGGAGCTGTTTTTT. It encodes CASSFAGGNTGELFF.

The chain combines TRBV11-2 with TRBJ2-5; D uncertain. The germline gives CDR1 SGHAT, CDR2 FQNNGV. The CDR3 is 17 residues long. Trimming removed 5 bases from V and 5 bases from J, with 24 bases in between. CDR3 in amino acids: CASSPTFQTLVLETQYF. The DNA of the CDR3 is TGTGCCAGCAGCCCCACCTTTCAAACCCTAGTGTTGGAGACCCAGTACTTC.

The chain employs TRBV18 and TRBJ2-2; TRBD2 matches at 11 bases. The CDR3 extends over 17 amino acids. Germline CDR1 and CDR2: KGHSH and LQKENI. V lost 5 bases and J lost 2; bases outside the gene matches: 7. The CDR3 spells CASSSTTSGENTGELFF. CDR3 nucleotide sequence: TGTGCCAGCTCATCGACGACTAGCGGGGAAAACACCGGGGAGCTGTTTTTT. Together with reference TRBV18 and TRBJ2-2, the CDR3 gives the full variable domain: NAGVMQNPRHLVRRRGQEARLRCSPMKGHSHVYWYRQLPEEGLKFMVYLQKENIIDESGMPKERFSAEFPKEGPSILRIQQVVRGDSAAYFCASSSTTSGENTGELFFGEGSRLTVL.

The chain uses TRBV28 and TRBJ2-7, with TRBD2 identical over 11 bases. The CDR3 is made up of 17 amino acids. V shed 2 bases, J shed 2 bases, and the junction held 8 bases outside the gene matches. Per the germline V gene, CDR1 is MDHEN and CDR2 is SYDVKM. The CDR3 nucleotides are TGTGCCAGCAGTTTAGATCTAGCGGGAGGCCCAACCTACGAGCAGTACTTC. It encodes CASSLDLAGGPTYEQYF.

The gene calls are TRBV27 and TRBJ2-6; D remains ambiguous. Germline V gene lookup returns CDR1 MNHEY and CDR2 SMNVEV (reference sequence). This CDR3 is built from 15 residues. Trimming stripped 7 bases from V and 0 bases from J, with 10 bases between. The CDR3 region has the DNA TGTGCCAGCACCTCGCGGCCCTCTGGGGCCAACGTCCTGACTTTC. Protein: CASTSRPSGANVLTF.

As DNA, the CDR3 is TGTGCCAGCAGCTTCGGAACCCAAGAGACCCAGTACTTC. It is translated as CASSFGTQETQYF. This sequence joins TRBV5-6 and TRBJ2-5; D uncertain. CDR1 and CDR2 from the germline V gene are SGHDT and YYEEEE. V was cut by 2 bases and J by 1 base, with 6 bases left in between. CDR3 size: 13 residues.

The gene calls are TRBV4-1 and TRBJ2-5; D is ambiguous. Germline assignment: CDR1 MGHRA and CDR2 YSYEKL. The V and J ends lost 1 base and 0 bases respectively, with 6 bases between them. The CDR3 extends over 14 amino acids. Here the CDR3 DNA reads TGCGCCAGCAGCCAAGGGGGAAACCAAGAGACCCAGTACTTC. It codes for CASSQGGNQETQYF.

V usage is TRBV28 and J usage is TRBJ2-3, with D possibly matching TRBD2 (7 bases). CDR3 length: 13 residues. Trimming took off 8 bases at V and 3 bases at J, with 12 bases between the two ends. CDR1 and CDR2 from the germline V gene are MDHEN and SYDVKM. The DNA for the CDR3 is TGTGCCAGCGGACTAGGGGGAACAGATACGCAGTATTTT. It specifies CASGLGGTDTQYF.

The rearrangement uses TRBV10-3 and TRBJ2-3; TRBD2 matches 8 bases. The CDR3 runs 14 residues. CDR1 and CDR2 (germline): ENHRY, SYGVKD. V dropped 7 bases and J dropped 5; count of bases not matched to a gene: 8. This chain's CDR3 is CAITPAGVRDTQYF. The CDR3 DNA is TGTGCCATCACCCCAGCGGGAGTCAGAGATACGCAGTATTTT.

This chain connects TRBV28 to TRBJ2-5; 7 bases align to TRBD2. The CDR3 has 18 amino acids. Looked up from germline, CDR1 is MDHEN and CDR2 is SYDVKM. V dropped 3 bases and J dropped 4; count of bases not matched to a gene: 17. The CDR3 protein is CASSFEGGPVGLRETQYF. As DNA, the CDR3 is TGTGCCAGCAGTTTTGAGGGAGGGCCGGTAGGTCTGAGAGAGACCCAGTACTTC.

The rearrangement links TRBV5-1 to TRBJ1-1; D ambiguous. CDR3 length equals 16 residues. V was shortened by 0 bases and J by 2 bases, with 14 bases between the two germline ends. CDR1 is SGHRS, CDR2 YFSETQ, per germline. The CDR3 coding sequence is TGCGCCAGCAGCTTGGCCCGGAGGGCGCCTAACACTGAAGCTTTCTTT. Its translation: CASSLARRAPNTEAFF.

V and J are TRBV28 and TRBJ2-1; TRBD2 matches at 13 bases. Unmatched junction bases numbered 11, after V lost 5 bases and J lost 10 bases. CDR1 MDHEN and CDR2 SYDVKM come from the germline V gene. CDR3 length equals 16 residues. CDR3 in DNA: TGTGCCAGCAGTCATGACAGGCCACTAGCGGGAGGGGAGCAGTTCTTC. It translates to CASSHDRPLAGGEQFF.

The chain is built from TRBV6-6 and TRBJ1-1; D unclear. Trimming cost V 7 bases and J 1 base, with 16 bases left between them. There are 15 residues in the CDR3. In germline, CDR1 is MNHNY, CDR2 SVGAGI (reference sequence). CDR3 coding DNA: TGTGCCAGCAAAGGAGAGGGCACGGGGAACACTGAAGCTTTCTTT. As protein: CASKGEGTGNTEAFF.

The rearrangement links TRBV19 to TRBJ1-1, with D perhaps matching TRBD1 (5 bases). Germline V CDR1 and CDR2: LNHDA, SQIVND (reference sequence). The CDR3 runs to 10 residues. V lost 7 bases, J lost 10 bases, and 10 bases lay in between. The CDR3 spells CASTGGGAFF. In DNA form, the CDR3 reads TGTGCCAGTACGGGGGGTGGAGCTTTCTTT. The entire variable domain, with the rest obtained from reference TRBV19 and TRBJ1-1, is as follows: DGGITQSPKYLFRKEGQNVTLSCEQNLNHDAMYWYRQDPGQGLRLIYYSQIVNDFQKGDIAEGYSVSREKKESFPLTVTSAQKNPTAFYLCASTGGGAFFGQGTRLTVV.

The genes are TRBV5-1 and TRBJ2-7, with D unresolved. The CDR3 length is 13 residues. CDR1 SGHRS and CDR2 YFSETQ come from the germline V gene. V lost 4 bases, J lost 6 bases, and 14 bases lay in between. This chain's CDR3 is CASSPGPLGEQYF. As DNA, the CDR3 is TGCGCCAGCAGCCCCGGCCCATTGGGCGAGCAGTACTTC.

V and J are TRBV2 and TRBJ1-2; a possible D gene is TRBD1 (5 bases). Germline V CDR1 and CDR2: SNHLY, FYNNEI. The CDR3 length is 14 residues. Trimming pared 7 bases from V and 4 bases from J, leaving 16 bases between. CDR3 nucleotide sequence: TGTGCCAGCATCGGGGCACGGATCTCCTATGGCTACACCTTC. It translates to CASIGARISYGYTF.

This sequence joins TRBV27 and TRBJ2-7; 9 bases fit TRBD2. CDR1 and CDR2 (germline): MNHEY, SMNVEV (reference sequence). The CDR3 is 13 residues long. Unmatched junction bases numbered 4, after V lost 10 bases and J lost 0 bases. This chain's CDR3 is CATSGGSSYEQYF. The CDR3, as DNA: TGTGCCACCAGCGGGGGGAGCTCCTACGAGCAGTACTTC.

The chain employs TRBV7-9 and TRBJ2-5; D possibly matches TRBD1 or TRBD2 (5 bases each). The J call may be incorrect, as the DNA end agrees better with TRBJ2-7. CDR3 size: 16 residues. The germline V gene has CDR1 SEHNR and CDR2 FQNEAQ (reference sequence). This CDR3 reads CASSLFGWQGVDEQYF. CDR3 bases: TGTGCCAGCAGCTTATTTGGCTGGCAGGGAGTGGACGAGCAGTACTTC.

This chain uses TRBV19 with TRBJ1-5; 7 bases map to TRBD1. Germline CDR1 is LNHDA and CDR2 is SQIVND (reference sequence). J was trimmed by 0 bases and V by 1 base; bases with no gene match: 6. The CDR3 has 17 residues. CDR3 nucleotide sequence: TGTGCCAGTAGTATAGGGTTCAGGGGGTATAGCAATCAGCCCCAGCATTTT. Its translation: CASSIGFRGYSNQPQHF.

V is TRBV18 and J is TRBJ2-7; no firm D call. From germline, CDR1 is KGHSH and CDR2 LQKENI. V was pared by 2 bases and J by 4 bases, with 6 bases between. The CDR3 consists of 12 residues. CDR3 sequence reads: CASSPNGYEQYF. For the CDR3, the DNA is TGTGCCAGCTCACCAAACGGGTACGAGCAGTACTTC.

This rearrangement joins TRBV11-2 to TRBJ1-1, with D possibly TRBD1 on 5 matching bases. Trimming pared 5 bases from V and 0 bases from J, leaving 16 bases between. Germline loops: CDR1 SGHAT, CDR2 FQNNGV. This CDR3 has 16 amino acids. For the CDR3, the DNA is TGTGCCAGCAGCCCAAGGATGGGGGGGATGAACACTGAAGCTTTCTTT. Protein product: CASSPRMGGMNTEAFF.

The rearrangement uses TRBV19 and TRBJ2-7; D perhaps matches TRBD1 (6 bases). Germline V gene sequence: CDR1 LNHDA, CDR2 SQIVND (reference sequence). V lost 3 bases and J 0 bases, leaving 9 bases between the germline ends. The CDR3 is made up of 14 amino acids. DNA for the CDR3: TGTGCCAGTAGTATCCGGGACAACTCCTACGAGCAGTACTTC. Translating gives CASSIRDNSYEQYF.

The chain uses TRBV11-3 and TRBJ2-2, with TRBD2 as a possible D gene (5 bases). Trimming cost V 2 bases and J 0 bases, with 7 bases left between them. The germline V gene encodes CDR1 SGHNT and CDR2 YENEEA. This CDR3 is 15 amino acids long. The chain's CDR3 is CASSLSGPNTGELFF. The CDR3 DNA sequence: TGTGCCAGCAGCTTAAGCGGTCCGAACACCGGGGAGCTGTTTTTT. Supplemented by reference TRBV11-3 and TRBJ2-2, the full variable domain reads EAGVVQSPRYKIIEKKQPVAFWCNPISGHNTLYWYLQNLGQGPELLIRYENEEAVDDSQLPKDRFSAERLKGVDSTLKIQPAELGDSAVYLCASSLSGPNTGELFFGEGSRLTVL.

The CDR3 protein is CASSFSAVLPQETQYF. CDR3 coding DNA: TGTGCCAGCAGCTTTAGCGCTGTCCTTCCCCAAGAGACCCAGTACTTC. The chain combines TRBV5-4 with TRBJ2-5; perhaps TRBD2 as D (5 bases). V was clipped by 2 bases and J by 1 base, with 15 bases between them. CDR3 length equals 16 residues. Per the germline V gene, CDR1 is SGHNT and CDR2 is YYREEE (reference sequence).

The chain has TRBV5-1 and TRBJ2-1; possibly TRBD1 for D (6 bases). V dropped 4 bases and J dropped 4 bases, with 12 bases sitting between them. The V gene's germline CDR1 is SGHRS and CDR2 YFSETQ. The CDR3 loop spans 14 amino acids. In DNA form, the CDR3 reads TGCGCCAGCAGCCCAGGACAGCTATACAATGAGCAGTTCTTC. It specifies CASSPGQLYNEQFF.

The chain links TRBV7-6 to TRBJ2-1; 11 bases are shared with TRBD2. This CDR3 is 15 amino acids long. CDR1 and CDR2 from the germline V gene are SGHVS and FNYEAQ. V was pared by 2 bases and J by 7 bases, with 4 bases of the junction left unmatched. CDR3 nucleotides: TGTGCCAGCAGCTTACGCCTAGCGGGAGGAAATGAGCAGTTCTTC. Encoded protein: CASSLRLAGGNEQFF.